Below, 29 T cell receptor beta chains from the same sample are listed, as sequenced in a study of human T cells and chemical hapten exposure. The time point is: patch test 1, 2 weeks after DPC sensitization. The treatment was: therapeutic diphenylcyclopropenone sensitization with weekly scalp DPC. TCRdb fed the RACE reads into MiXCR, producing one record per CDR3 protein. The sample holds about 99,000 distinct CDR3 sequences, roughly an eighth seen once. Specimen: whole blood, collected in connection with sensitization to the hapten diphenylcyclopropenone (DPC). The receptors shown here come from a woman aged 40-49 years with alopecia areata. Some clones in this sample may be carry-over from other donors' samples.

This clonotype was detected ten times or more. The CDR3 reads CASSPASVPYEQYF. CDR3 DNA sequence: TGTGCCAGCTCACCGGCTAGCGTCCCCTACGAGCAGTACTTC. This chain joins TRBV18 and TRBJ2-7; D possibly corresponds to TRBD2 (6 bases). The length of the CDR3 is 14 residues. V lost 3 bases and J 2 bases, leaving 11 bases between the germline ends. From germline, CDR1 is KGHSH and CDR2 LQKENI.

This clonotype was counted a few times. V usage is TRBV10-3 and J usage is TRBJ2-6; possible D gene TRBD1, 6 bases. The V and J ends lost 2 bases and 0 bases respectively, with 11 bases between them. The CDR3 is 17 amino acids. Per germline, CDR1 ENHRY and CDR2 SYGVKD. CDR3 in amino acids: CAISEDRTSSGANVLTF. Written as DNA, the CDR3 is TGTGCCATCAGTGAGGACAGGACAAGCTCTGGGGCCAACGTCCTGACTTTC.

The chain is built from TRBV7-2 and TRBJ1-3; D call uncertain. The CDR3 spans 13 residues. CDR1 and CDR2 from the germline V gene are SGHTA and FQGNSA. Trimming cost V 2 bases and J 5 bases, with 7 bases left between them. DNA of the CDR3: TGTGCCAGCAGCTTAACACCCAGAAACACCATATATTTT. Protein: CASSLTPRNTIYF.

This clonotype appeared a few times. J is TRBJ1-2 and V is TRBV4-3; no reliable D call. Trimming removed 0 bases at V and 5 bases at J, with 13 bases between. Germline V gene sequence: CDR1 LGHNA, CDR2 YSLEER. The CDR3 sequence is 15 residues long. The DNA of the CDR3 is TGCGCCAGCAGCCAAGATAATCCGGGGAGGTATGGCTACACCTTC. Translated, it gives CASSQDNPGRYGYTF.

This clonotype has a count of ten or more. This rearrangement joins TRBV6-5 to TRBJ1-1; TRBD1 matches at 7 bases. The germline CDR1 and CDR2 sequences are MNHEY and SVGAGI. This CDR3 region has 14 residues. Trimming took 2 bases from V and 3 from J; bases not matched to a gene: 3. The CDR3 nucleotides read TGTGCCAGCAGTTACCGCGGACAGGACACTGAAGCTTTCTTT. Translating gives CASSYRGQDTEAFF.

This clonotype occurred a few times. The V and J genes are TRBV6-5 and TRBJ1-1, with a possible D match to TRBD1 (5 bases). In germline, CDR1 is MNHEY, CDR2 SVGAGI. This CDR3 spans 14 amino acids. Trimming pared 7 bases from V and 5 bases from J, leaving 17 bases between. The CDR3 loop is CASTTGWGRTEAFF. CDR3 nucleotide sequence: TGTGCCAGCACCACGGGGTGGGGACGGACTGAAGCTTTCTTT.

This clonotype appeared many times. V and J are TRBV18 and TRBJ1-4; the D gene is possibly TRBD1 (5 bases). V lost 3 bases, J lost 8 bases, and 13 bases lay in between. CDR1 KGHSH and CDR2 LQKENI come from the germline V gene. The CDR3 sequence is 14 residues long. In DNA, the CDR3 is TGTGCCAGCTCACCCGGGACGGCCGGAGAAAAACTGTTTTTT. The encoded protein is CASSPGTAGEKLFF.

This clonotype was seen a handful of times. The chain employs TRBV5-1 and TRBJ2-5; D ambiguous. Trimming pared 0 bases from V and 5 bases from J, leaving 8 bases between. The CDR3 contains 13 residues. Germline CDR1 reads SGHRS; CDR2 reads YFSETQ. The DNA of the CDR3 is TGCGCCAGCAGCTTGGGACTCCACGAGACCCAGTACTTC. This encodes CASSLGLHETQYF.

This clonotype was picked up many times. The chain combines TRBV20-1 with TRBJ2-5; the D gene is possibly TRBD2 (6 bases). Between the trimmed V and J ends, which lost 5 bases and 4 bases, there was a span of 17 bases. This CDR3 comprises 14 residues. The germline CDR1 and CDR2 sequences are DFQATT and SNEGSKA (reference sequence). The CDR3 region is CSAEVKGGLETQYF. CDR3 coding DNA: TGCAGTGCTGAAGTCAAGGGAGGACTAGAGACCCAGTACTTC.

This clonotype was seen a few times. This rearrangement joins TRBV5-8 to TRBJ2-2; TRBD2 matches 15 bases. This CDR3 contains 17 residues. V shed 4 bases, J shed 6 bases, and the junction held 7 bases outside the gene matches. Germline-derived CDR1 and CDR2 are SGHTS and YDEGEE. CDR3: CASSLSGLAGGSGELFF. In DNA, the CDR3 is TGTGCCAGCAGCCTCTCGGGACTAGCGGGAGGATCCGGGGAGCTGTTTTTT.

This chain joins TRBV7-2 and TRBJ2-3, with 7 bases aligning to TRBD1. This CDR3 is 16 amino acids long. V lost 1 base and J lost 0; bases outside the gene matches: 4. Germline loops: CDR1 SGHTA, CDR2 FQGNSA. As DNA, the CDR3 is TGTGCCAGCAGCTTAGGGCCAGGGGGTAGCACAGATACGCAGTATTTT. Residues: CASSLGPGGSTDTQYF.

This clonotype was seen a handful of times. The chain combines TRBV30 with TRBJ1-4; no clear D gene. Germline V gene data show CDR1 as GTSNPN and CDR2 as SVGIG (reference sequence). V was trimmed by 1 base and J by 9 bases, leaving 9 bases between them. This CDR3 contains 12 residues. CDR3 in DNA: TGTGCCTGGAGTGAGGGAGGCCAAAAACTGTTTTTT. Its protein product is CAWSEGGQKLFF.

The table lists this clonotype with a few counts. The genes are TRBV18 and TRBJ1-1; D might be TRBD1 (5 bases). Trimming pared 3 bases from V and 3 bases from J, leaving 8 bases between. CDR3 size: 13 residues. The germline V gene encodes CDR1 KGHSH and CDR2 LQKENI. The CDR3 DNA follows: TGTGCCAGCTCACCCAGGGTCGACACTGAAGCTTTCTTT. It specifies CASSPRVDTEAFF.

V and J are TRBV2 and TRBJ2-1, with D possibly matching TRBD2 (6 bases). This CDR3 has 12 amino acids. The germline V gene encodes CDR1 SNHLY and CDR2 FYNNEI. The V gene lost 5 bases and the J gene lost 14 bases, with 16 bases spanning the gap. CDR3 in DNA: TGTGCCAGCAGTCGGGACTCCCTCCGGGAGTTCTTC. This codes for CASSRDSLREFF.

The rearrangement links TRBV29-1 to TRBJ2-3; TRBD2 matches 10 bases. Germline V gives CDR1 SQVTM, CDR2 ANQGSEA. The CDR3 extends over 14 amino acids. The ends lost 7 bases at V and 3 bases at J; junction bases unmatched: 7. CDR3 bases: TGCAGCGCCGCCACTAGCGGGGTGACAGATACGCAGTATTTT. Translated, it gives CSAATSGVTDTQYF.

The chain has TRBV5-1 and TRBJ2-7; possibly TRBD2 for D (6 bases). Trimming took 0 bases from V and 0 from J, leaving 10 bases between them. The CDR3 is 15 residues long. Germline lookup yields CDR1 SGHRS and CDR2 YFSETQ. The CDR3 nucleotides read TGCGCCAGCAGCTTGGGGGCTAGCGCCTCCTACGAGCAGTACTTC. This gives the protein CASSLGASASYEQYF.

This clonotype was counted many times. J is TRBJ2-3 and V is TRBV20-1; 8 bases match TRBD1. The CDR3 length is 13 residues. Germline CDR1 and CDR2: DFQATT and SNEGSKA (reference sequence). The junction had 5 bases not matched to a gene; V was cut back by 6 bases and J by 3 bases. The CDR3 bases are TGCAGTGCACAGCGGACAGGGACAGATACGCAGTATTTT. Protein sequence: CSAQRTGTDTQYF.

The CDR3 DNA reads TGTGCCAGCAGCTTTAATAGGGATGAGCAGTTCTTC. This translates into CASSFNRDEQFF. The gene calls are TRBV7-2 and TRBJ2-1, with D unclear. Germline lookup yields CDR1 SGHTA and CDR2 FQGNSA. The germline V and J ends were trimmed by 3 bases and 8 bases, with 8 bases remaining between them. The CDR3 runs to 12 residues.

This clonotype was counted at least ten times. J is TRBJ2-5 and V is TRBV21-1; the DNA was not used to check the table's D call, TRBD1. TRBV21-1 is classified as a pseudogene. This CDR3 region has 20 residues. CDR3 DNA sequence: TGTGCCAGCAGCAAGTTCCCCTTTTGGGGGAGCCCTACAGAGCAAGAGACCCAGTACTTC. Translation gives CASSKFPFWGSPTEQETQYF.

On this clonotype itself: The junction and the germline gene differ at one end; a read error may be behind it. The gene calls are TRBV19 and TRBJ2-5; 8 bases line up with TRBD2. Germline-derived CDR1 and CDR2 are LNHDA and SQIVND (reference sequence). CDR3 length: 15 residues. CDR3 residues: CVSRGRLAQQETQYF. CDR3 nucleotide sequence: TGTGTCAGTAGGGGAAGACTAGCGCAACAAGAGACCCAGTACTTC.

The table lists this clonotype with a few counts. The rearrangement joins TRBV7-6 to TRBJ2-1, with no clear D. CDR3 length equals 13 residues. Germline CDR1 is SGHVS and CDR2 is FNYEAQ. The V and J ends lost 2 bases and 8 bases respectively, with 10 bases between them. The CDR3 coding sequence is TGTGCCAGCAGCTTAACCGTAATGGATGAGCAGTTCTTC. Protein sequence: CASSLTVMDEQFF. Combining the CDR3 with reference TRBV7-6 and TRBJ2-1 gives the whole variable domain GAGVSQSPRYKVTKRGQDVALRCDPISGHVSLYWYRQALGQGPEFLTYFNYEAQQDKSGLPNDRFSAERPEGSISTLTIQRTEQRDSAMYRCASSLTVMDEQFFGPGTRLTVL.

V is TRBV3-1 and J is TRBJ2-7, with D maybe TRBD1 (5 bases). The V end lost 4 bases, the J end lost 0 bases, and 13 bases lay between the germline ends. Germline V gene data show CDR1 as LGHDT and CDR2 as YNNKEL (reference sequence). This CDR3 is built from 15 residues. The CDR3 DNA reads TGTGCCAGCAGCCCTTACGACAGCCCCTCCTACGAGCAGTACTTC. It translates to CASSPYDSPSYEQYF.

The sample holds a few counts of this clonotype. The genes are TRBV29-1 and TRBJ2-7; 13 nucleotides align to TRBD2. CDR1 SQVTM and CDR2 ANQGSEA come from the germline V gene. After removal of 3 bases from V and 4 bases from J, the junction contained 0 bases not matched to a gene. This CDR3 has 13 residues. CDR3 protein: CSVEGLAGYEQYF. CDR3 nucleotide sequence: TGCAGCGTTGAGGGACTAGCGGGATACGAGCAGTACTTC.

This clonotype showed up just a few times. The chain links TRBV11-1 to TRBJ2-1; TRBD2 agrees at 7 bases. J was trimmed by 2 bases and V by 3 bases; bases with no gene match: 4. Per germline, CDR1 SGHAT and CDR2 FQDESV (reference sequence). The CDR3 is 15 residues long. The CDR3 nucleotides read TGTGCCAGCAGCTTTGGGGGGGTGACCTACAATGAGCAGTTCTTC. Translation: CASSFGGVTYNEQFF.

This clonotype was observed at least ten times. J is TRBJ1-1 and V is TRBV6-2 or TRBV6-3; D is unclear. The CDR3 has 18 residues. Per the germline V gene, CDR1 is MNHEY and CDR2 is SVGEGT. V was pared by 2 bases and J by 0 bases, with 19 bases between. The CDR3 DNA follows: TGTGCCAGCAGTTACGCCTTCTCGACTGATAGCATGAACACTGAAGCTTTCTTT. Translating gives CASSYAFSTDSMNTEAFF.

This chain links TRBV21-1 with TRBJ2-7; the table's D call of TRBD2 was not tested on the DNA. TRBV21-1 is labeled a pseudogene. CDR3 length equals 17 residues. Written as DNA, the CDR3 is TGTGCCAGCAATTCCAGCGCGGGAGGGGTTGGATTTTGCGAGCAGTACTTC. Its protein is CASNSSAGGVGFCEQYF.

This clonotype was observed a few times. The chain has TRBV28 and TRBJ2-7; perhaps TRBD2 as D (5 bases). CDR1 is MDHEN, CDR2 SYDVKM, per germline. CDR3 length: 15 residues. The V and J ends lost 5 bases and 2 bases respectively, with 16 bases between them. CDR3 in DNA: TGTGCCAGCAGTCCCATCAGCGGAAGAACCTACGAGCAGTACTTC. Encoded protein: CASSPISGRTYEQYF.

The V gene is TRBV7-6, the J gene TRBJ1-1; D is unresolved. CDR3 length: 14 amino acids. V was shortened by 1 base and J by 5 bases, with 11 bases between the two germline ends. Germline CDR1 SGHVS, CDR2 FNYEAQ. The CDR3 loop is CASSLEVASTEAFF. Written as DNA, the CDR3 is TGTGCCAGCAGCTTAGAGGTCGCGAGTACTGAAGCTTTCTTT.

The rearrangement links TRBV29-1 to TRBJ2-1; D is unclear. The germline CDR1 and CDR2 sequences are SQVTM and ANQGSEA. The CDR3 has 11 amino acids. With 4 bases removed from V and 8 bases from J, the gap between germline ends came to 9 bases. The CDR3, as DNA: TGCAGCGTTGCATTATCCCATGAGCAGTTCTTC. Translated, it gives CSVALSHEQFF.